This record looks at one T cell receptor beta chain sequence and its context. This entry belongs to a study of cytomegalovirus exposure and HLA in healthy donors. J lost 5 bases, V lost 3 bases, and 13 bases had no gene match. Germline V gene lookup returns CDR1 LGHNA and CDR2 YNFKEQ. CDR3 length: 17 amino acids. Primers: 60 Vbeta forward and 13 Jbeta reverse. The protocol was immunoSEQ multiplex PCR, while the TCRdb copy is restricted to in-frame clones and leaves out a portion. The table lists 240,000 or so clones, approximately 82% of them singletons. The rearrangement joins TRBV4-2 to TRBJ2-5; 9 bases fit TRBD2. The sample consisted of PBMCs. The TCR originated in a woman aged 55-69 years in good health and CMV-seropositive. The DNA of the CDR3 is TGTGCCAGCAGCCAGTTCATGCTTAGCGGGAGCGGTGAGACCCAGTACTTC. It is translated as CASSQFMLSGSGETQYF.